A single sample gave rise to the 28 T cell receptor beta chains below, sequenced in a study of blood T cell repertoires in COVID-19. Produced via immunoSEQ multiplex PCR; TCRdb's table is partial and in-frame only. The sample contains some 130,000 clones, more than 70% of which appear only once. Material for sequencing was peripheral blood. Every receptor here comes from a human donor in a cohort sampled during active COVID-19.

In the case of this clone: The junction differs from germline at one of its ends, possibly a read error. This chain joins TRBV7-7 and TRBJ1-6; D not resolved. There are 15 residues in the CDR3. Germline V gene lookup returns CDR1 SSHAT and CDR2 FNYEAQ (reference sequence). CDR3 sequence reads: CASSPRRLKNSPLHF. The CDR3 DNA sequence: TGTGCTAGCAGCCCCCGTAGACTAAAAAATTCACCCCTCCACTTT.

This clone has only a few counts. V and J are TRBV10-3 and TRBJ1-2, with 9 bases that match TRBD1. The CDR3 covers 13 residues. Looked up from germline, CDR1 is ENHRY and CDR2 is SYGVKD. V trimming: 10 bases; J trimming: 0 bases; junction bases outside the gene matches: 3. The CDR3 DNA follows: TGTGCCAGCTACAGGGGGCCTAACTATGGCTACACCTTC. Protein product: CASYRGPNYGYTF.

The CDR3 loop is CAWSINRDSYGYTF. As DNA, the CDR3 is TGTGCCTGGAGTATTAACCGGGACAGCTATGGCTACACCTTC. The rearrangement links TRBV30 to TRBJ1-2; 7 bases map to TRBD1. V was clipped by 2 bases and J by 4 bases; unmatched bases: 7. CDR1 is GTSNPN, CDR2 SVGIG, per germline (reference sequence). The CDR3 is made up of 14 amino acids.

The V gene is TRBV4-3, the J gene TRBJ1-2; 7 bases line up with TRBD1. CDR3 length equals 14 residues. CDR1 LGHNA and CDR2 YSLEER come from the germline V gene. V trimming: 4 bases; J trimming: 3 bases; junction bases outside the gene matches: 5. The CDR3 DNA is TGCGCCAGCAGCCGGACCGGGACAGACTATGGCTACACCTTC. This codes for CASSRTGTDYGYTF.

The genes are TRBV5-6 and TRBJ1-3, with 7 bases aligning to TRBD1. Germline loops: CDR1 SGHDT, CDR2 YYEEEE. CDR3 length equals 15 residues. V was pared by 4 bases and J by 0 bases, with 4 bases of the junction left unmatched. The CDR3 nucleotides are TGTGCCAGCAGCGAAGCAGGGGGCTCTGGAAACACCATATATTTT. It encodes CASSEAGGSGNTIYF. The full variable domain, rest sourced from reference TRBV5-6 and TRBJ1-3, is DAGVTQSPTHLIKTRGQQVTLRCSPKSGHDTVSWYQQALGQGPQFIFQYYEEEERQRGNFPDRFSGHQFPNYSSELNVNALLLGDSALYLCASSEAGGSGNTIYFGEGSWLTVV.

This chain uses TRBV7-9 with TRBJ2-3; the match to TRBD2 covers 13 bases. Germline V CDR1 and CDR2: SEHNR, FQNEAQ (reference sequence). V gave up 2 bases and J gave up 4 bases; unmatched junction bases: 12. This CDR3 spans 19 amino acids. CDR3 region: CASSLSPFTSGGAADTQYF. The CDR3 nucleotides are TGTGCCAGCAGCTTATCCCCCTTTACTAGCGGGGGGGCCGCAGATACGCAGTATTTT.

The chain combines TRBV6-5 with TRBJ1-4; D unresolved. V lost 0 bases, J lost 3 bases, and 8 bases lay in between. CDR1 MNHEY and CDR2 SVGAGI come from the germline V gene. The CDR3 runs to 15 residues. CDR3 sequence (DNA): TGTGCCAGCAGTTACTCCAGGCCCTCTAATGAAAAACTGTTTTTT. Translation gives CASSYSRPSNEKLFF.

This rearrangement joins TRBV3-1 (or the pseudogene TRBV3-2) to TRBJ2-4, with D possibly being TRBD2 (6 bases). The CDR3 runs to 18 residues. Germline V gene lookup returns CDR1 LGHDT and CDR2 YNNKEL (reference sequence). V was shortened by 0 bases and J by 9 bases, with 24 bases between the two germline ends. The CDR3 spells CASSQENQASASWGIQYF. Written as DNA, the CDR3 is TGTGCCAGCAGCCAAGAAAATCAGGCTAGCGCAAGCTGGGGCATTCAGTACTTC.

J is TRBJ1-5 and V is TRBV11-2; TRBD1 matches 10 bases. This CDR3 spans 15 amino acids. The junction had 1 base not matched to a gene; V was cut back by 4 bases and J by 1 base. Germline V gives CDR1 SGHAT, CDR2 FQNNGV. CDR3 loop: CASSWDRGSNQPQHF. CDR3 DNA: TGTGCCAGCAGCTGGGACAGGGGCAGCAATCAGCCCCAGCATTTT. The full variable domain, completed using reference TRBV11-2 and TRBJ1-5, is EAGVAQSPRYKIIEKRQSVAFWCNPISGHATLYWYQQILGQGPKLLIQFQNNGVVDDSQLPKDRFSAERLKGVDSTLKIQPAKLEDSAVYLCASSWDRGSNQPQHFGDGTRLSIL.

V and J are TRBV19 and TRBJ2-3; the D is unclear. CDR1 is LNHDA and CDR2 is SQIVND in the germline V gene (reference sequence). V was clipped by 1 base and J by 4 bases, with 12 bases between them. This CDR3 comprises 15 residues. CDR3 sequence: CASSIGSVRADTQYF. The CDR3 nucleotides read TGTGCCAGTAGTATAGGTTCGGTTCGGGCAGATACGCAGTATTTT.

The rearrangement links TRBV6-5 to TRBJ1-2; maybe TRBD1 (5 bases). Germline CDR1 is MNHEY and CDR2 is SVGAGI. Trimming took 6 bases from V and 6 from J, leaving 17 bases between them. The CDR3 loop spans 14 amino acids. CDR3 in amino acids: CASSAGGALNGYTF. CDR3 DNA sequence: TGTGCCAGCAGCGCCGGGGGAGCCCTCAATGGCTACACCTTC.

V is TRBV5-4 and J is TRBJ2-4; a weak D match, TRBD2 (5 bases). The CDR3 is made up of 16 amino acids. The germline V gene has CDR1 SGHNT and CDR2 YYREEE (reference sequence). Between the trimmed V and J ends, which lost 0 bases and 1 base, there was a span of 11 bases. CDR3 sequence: CASSLAGSGAKNIQYF. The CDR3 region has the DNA TGTGCCAGCAGCTTGGCGGGGTCCGGGGCCAAAAACATTCAGTACTTC.

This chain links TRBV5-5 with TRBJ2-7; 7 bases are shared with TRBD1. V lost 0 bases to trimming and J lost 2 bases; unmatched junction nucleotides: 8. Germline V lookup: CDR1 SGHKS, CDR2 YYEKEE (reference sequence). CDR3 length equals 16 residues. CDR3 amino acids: CASSLEGQPGPYEQYF. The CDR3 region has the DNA TGTGCCAGCAGCTTGGAGGGACAGCCGGGGCCCTACGAGCAGTACTTC.

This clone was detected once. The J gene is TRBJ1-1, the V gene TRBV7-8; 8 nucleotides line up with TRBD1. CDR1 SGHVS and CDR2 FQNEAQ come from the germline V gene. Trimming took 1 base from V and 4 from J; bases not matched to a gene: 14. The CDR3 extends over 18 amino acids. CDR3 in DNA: TGTGCCAGCAGCTTAGTTTCGAGACAGGGGTCAACTGGCACTGAAGCTTTCTTT. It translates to CASSLVSRQGSTGTEAFF.

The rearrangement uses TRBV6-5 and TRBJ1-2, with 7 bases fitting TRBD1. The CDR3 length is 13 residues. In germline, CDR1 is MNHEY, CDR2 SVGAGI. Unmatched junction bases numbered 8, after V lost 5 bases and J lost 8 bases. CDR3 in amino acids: CASSPQGVGGYTF. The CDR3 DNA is TGTGCCAGCAGTCCCCAGGGGGTCGGGGGCTACACCTTC.

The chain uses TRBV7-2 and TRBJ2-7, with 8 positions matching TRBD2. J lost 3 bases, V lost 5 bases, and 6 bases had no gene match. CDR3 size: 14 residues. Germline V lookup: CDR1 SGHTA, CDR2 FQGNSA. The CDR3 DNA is TGTGCCAGCAGCATAACTAGCGGATTCTACGAGCAGTACGTC. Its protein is CASSITSGFYEQYV.

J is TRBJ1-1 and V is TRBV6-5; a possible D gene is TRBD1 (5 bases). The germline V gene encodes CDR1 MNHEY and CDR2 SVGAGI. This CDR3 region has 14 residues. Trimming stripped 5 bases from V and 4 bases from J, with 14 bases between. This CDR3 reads CASSRRVIGTEAFF. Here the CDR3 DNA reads TGTGCCAGCAGTCGCAGGGTGATAGGCACTGAAGCTTTCTTT.

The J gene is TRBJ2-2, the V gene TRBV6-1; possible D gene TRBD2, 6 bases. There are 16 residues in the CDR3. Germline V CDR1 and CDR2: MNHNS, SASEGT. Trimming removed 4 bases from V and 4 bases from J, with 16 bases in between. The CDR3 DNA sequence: TGTGCCAGCAGTGGAGACGGGGCGGGACTCACCGGGGAGCTGTTTTTT. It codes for CASSGDGAGLTGELFF.

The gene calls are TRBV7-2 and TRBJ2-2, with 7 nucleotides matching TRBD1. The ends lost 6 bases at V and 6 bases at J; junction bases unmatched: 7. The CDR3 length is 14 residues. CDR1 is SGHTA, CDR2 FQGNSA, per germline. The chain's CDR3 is CASSRTGDAGELFF. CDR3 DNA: TGTGCCAGCAGTCGCACAGGGGATGCCGGGGAGCTGTTTTTT.

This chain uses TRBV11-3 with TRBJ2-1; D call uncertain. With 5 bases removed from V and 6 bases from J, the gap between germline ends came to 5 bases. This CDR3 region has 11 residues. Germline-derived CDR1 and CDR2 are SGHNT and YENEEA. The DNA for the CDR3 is TGTGCCAGCAGCCTTATCAATGAGCAGTTCTTC. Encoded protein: CASSLINEQFF. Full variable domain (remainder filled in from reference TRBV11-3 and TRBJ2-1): EAGVVQSPRYKIIEKKQPVAFWCNPISGHNTLYWYLQNLGQGPELLIRYENEEAVDDSQLPKDRFSAERLKGVDSTLKIQPAELGDSAVYLCASSLINEQFFGPGTRLTVL.

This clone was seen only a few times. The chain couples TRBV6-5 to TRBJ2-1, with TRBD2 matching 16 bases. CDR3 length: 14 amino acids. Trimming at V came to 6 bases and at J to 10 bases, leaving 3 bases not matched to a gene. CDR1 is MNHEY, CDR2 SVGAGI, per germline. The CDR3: CASSTGLAGGEQFF. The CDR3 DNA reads TGTGCCAGCAGCACGGGACTAGCGGGGGGGGAGCAGTTCTTC.

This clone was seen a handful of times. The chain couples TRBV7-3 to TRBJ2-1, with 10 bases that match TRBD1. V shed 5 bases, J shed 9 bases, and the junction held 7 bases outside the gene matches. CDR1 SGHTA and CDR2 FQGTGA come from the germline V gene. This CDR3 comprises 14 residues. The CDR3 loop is CASSPDRGRGEQFF. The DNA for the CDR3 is TGTGCCAGCAGCCCTGACAGGGGGCGGGGTGAGCAGTTCTTC.

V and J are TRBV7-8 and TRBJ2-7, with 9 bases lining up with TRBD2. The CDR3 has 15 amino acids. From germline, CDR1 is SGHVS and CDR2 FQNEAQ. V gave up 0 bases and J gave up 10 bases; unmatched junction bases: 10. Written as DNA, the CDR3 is TGTGCCAGCAGCTTAGCGGGAGCGGGGGGACTGGGCCAGTACTTC. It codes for CASSLAGAGGLGQYF.

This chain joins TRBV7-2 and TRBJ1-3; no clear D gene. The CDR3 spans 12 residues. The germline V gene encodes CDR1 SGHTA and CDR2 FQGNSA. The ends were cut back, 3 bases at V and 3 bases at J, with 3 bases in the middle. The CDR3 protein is CASSFNGNTIYF. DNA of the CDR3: TGTGCCAGCAGCTTTAATGGAAACACCATATATTTT. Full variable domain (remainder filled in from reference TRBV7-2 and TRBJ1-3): GAGVSQSPSNKVTEKGKDVELRCDPISGHTALYWYRQSLGQGLEFLIYFQGNSAPDKSGLPSDRFSAERTGGSVSTLTIQRTQQEDSAVYLCASSFNGNTIYFGEGSWLTVV.

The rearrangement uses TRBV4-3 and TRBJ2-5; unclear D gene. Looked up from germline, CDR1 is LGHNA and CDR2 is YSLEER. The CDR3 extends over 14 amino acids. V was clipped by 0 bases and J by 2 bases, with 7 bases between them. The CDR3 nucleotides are TGCGCCAGCAGCCAAGAGTACAAGCAAGAGACCCAGTACTTC. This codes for CASSQEYKQETQYF.

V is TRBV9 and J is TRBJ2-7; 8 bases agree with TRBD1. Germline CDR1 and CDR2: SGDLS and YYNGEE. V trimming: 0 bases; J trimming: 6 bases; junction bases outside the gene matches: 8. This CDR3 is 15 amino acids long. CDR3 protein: CASSVGTGSPLEQYF. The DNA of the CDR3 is TGTGCCAGCAGCGTAGGGACAGGGAGTCCCCTCGAGCAGTACTTC.

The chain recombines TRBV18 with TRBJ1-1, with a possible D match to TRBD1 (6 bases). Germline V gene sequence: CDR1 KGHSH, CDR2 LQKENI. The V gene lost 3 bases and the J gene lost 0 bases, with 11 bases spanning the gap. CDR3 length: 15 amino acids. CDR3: CASSPGHRMNTEAFF. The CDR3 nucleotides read TGTGCCAGCTCACCGGGACACCGCATGAACACTGAAGCTTTCTTT.

The CDR3 nucleotides read TGTGCCAGTTCAGGATCTCTCGAGAATGAAGCTTTCTTT. This encodes CASSGSLENEAFF. This chain links TRBV6-5 with TRBJ1-1; D is ambiguous. This CDR3 region has 13 residues. The ends were cut back, 9 bases at V and 7 bases at J, with 18 bases in the middle. Per the germline V gene, CDR1 is MNHEY and CDR2 is SVGAGI.